Below, one T cell receptor beta chain is given with its context. There are a few counts of this clone. No antigen is known for it. No base qualities exist here, and no much larger clone lies one base off it. Enrolling through a virtual design, the prospective study's participants ranged in age from roughly 18 to 90 years and lived across 24 United States geographic areas. In the prospective study, cohorts were assigned on the basis of participant-reported clinical history obtained from a screening survey and a study questionnaire. A participant counted as exposed if, within 2 weeks of entering the study, that participant had been in contact with someone who had a PCR-confirmed or clinician-diagnosed COVID-19 case. Mobile phlebotomists in the prospective study collected whole blood, serum and a nasopharyngeal or oropharyngeal swab from every participant. Additional blood draws and questionnaires over an approximately two-month period could optionally be provided by prospective study participants. Blood samples from the prospective study were shipped frozen or at room temperature prior to DNA extraction.

TCRbeta CDR3 regions were amplified from genomic DNA by means of the immunoSEQ Assay, a bias-controlled multiplex PCR. Concerning the study's data processing: Within the assay, amplification of reference gene primers was used to estimate how many nucleated cells each sample contained. To quantify the absolute abundance of each unique TCRbeta CDR3 rearrangement, sequence reads were collapsed and filtered. Productive Simpson clonality was computed per sample as the square root of Simpson's diversity index over productive rearrangements. TCRdb stores this immuneACCESS table with in-frame sequences only. Part of the clones is absent; in the studies checked, under half of the shortfall reflects unresolved V genes, and no reason is known for the rest. V and J calls and clone size are given by that table; D and trimming were obtained from the DNA. The sample yields about 430,000 clones; about 88% were counted once. The ten biggest clones cover 1.2% to 1.5% of the sample.

The data derive from a study of blood T cell repertoires in COVID-19 (dated by TCRdb to 2018 to 2021). For context, the study as a whole: Samples covering the acute and convalescent phases of COVID-19 were provided by collaborators in the United States, Italy and Spain. Where available, HLA class I and class II types were obtained from metadata supplied by the sample provider rather than from assay-based typing. The dataset comprised deeply sampled blood TCRbeta repertoires from subjects exposed to, actively infected with, or recovered from COVID-19. The repertoires were released in a freely available public database intended as a resource for research on the immune response to SARS-CoV-2. A de-identified subject ID, COVID-19 status, age in years and sex were almost always included in the sample metadata. The samples were drawn from the first 160 participants of the ongoing ImmuneRACE study and from 950 to 1,500 subjects provided by 6 global collaborators. The material from the prospective study consisted of cDNA or gDNA derived from T cells, B-cell-depleted T cells, or PBMCs. The paper as a whole reports these results and caveats: How much clinical and demographic metadata was included differed by source and by participant, and the metadata was provided uncurated.

The CDR3 contains 13 residues, cysteine and phenylalanine counted. Of all the DNA, just the CDR3 is kept, 39 bases in frame from base 1. The germline V and J ends show losses of 3 bases and 4 bases respectively, and no gene match explains 0 bases of the junction. The germline V gene (reference sequence) provides CDR1 GTSNPN and CDR2 SVGIG. The receptor was isolated from a woman aged 18-29 years who had been exposed to COVID-19. Source material: PBMCs or T cells enriched from blood (not recorded which). The chain links TRBV30 with TRBJ1-3; 10 central nucleotides agree with TRBD1. The bases are TGTGCCTGGAGGACAGGGGGCGGAAACACCATATATTTT. It encodes CAWRTGGGNTIYF.